Described below is a single TCR beta chain sequence and its context. Participants, about 18 to 90 years old, spanned fewer than 25 US areas. The assay was immunoSEQ multiplex PCR, and TCRdb's table has in-frame clones only and misses some. The data contain approximately 250,000 clones, 70% to 85% of them singletons. Looked up from germline, CDR1 is SGHNT and CDR2 is YYREEE (reference sequence). With 3 bases removed from V and 9 bases from J, the gap between germline ends came to 13 bases. There are 14 residues in the CDR3. This sample was included in a study of blood T cell repertoires in COVID-19. Study background: T cells, B-cell-depleted T cells, or PBMCs provided the cDNA or gDNA that served as material.

The gene calls are TRBV5-4 and TRBJ1-6; no definite D call. Sequencing input: PBMCs or T cells enriched from blood (not recorded which). This clonotype was sampled from a man between 35 and 55 years old who had recovered from COVID-19. CDR3 residues: CASSSGPSGSPLHF. The CDR3 nucleotides read TGTGCCAGCAGCTCCGGTCCTTCCGGTTCACCCCTCCACTTT. Supplemented by reference TRBV5-4 and TRBJ1-6, the full variable domain reads ETGVTQSPTHLIKTRGQQVTLRCSSQSGHNTVSWYQQALGQGPQFIFQYYREEENGRGNFPPRFSGLQFPNYSSELNVNALELDDSALYLCASSSGPSGSPLHFGNGTRLTVT.